Described below is a single T cell receptor beta chain sequence and its context. This record belongs to a study of radiation and T cells in renal cell carcinoma. The time point is: baseline pretreatment blood. Treatment here: 15 Gy SBRT to primary tumor, nephrectomy 4 weeks later. The tumor was a clear cell renal cell carcinoma. This table comes from immunoSEQ multiplex PCR, and its TCRdb copy is limited to in-frame clones, with some not included. The table includes some 120,000 clones, roughly 80% detected once. The J segment lost 6 bases and the V segment lost 3 bases, leaving 6 bases of the junction unmatched. The CDR3 contains 14 residues. Germline V gene sequence: CDR1 WNHNN, CDR2 SYGVQD (reference sequence).

Material: blood, obtained from a patient whose treatment included radiotherapy and nephrectomy. V is TRBV10-1 and J is TRBJ1-1, with 8 positions matching TRBD1. This receptor was identified in a woman in her sixties or seventies with renal cell carcinoma. CDR3 region: CASSETQGVSEAFF. Here the CDR3 DNA reads TGCGCCAGCAGTGAAACACAGGGGGTCTCTGAAGCTTTCTTT.